This T cell receptor beta chain derives from a study of cytomegalovirus exposure and HLA in healthy donors. General observations from the study: Cytomegalovirus association was listed for about 160 TCR beta chains. Most CMV-associated TCR beta chains appeared HLA-restricted in a later analysis.

This CDR3 comprises 15 residues. Per germline, CDR1 MRHNA and CDR2 SNTAGT. Unmatched junction bases numbered 6, after V lost 0 bases and J lost 6 bases. A remark on this clone: Antigen specificity is unknown.

Use of 60 Vbeta and 13 Jbeta primers characterized the PCR. Under the authors' procedure: Later work found approximately 80 million unique TCR beta chains, with 9.5 million to 11 million shared. Measured with immunoSEQ multiplex PCR; TCRdb has only the in-frame clones, and not every one. V and J calls and clone size are those listed in that table; D and trimming were worked out from the DNA. The table records approximately 190,000 clones, 70% to 80% of them present only once. The sequenced material came from PBMCs. The chain is built from TRBV6-4 and TRBJ2-3, with 7 bases lining up with TRBD2. The clonotype originates from a woman between 25 and 40 years old in good health and CMV-seropositive. The CDR3: CASSDSAGVWDTQYF. The CDR3 DNA reads TGTGCCAGCAGTGACTCTGCGGGAGTATGGGATACGCAGTATTTT.